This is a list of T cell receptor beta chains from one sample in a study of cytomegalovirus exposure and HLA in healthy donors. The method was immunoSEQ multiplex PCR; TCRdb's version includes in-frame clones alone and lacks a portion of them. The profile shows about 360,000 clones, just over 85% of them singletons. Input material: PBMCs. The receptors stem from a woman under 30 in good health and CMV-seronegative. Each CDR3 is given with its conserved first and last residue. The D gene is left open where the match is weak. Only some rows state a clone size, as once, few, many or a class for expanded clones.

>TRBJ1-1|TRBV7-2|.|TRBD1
TGTGCCAGCAGCTTTTCGACAGGGCTGGCTTTCTTT
CASSFSTGLAFF
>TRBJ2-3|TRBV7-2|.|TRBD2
TGTGCCAGCAGCTTACCGGGACTAGTGGGAGGAACAGATACGCAGTATTTT
CASSLPGLVGGTDTQYF
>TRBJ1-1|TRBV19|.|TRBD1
TGTGCCAGTAGTATCTTAGACAGGGCGAACACTGAAGCTTTCTTT
CASSILDRANTEAFF
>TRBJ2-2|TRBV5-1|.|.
TGCGCCAGCAGCTCCGGAGGAACCGGGGAGCTGTTTTTT
CASSSGGTGELFF
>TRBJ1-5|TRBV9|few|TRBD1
TGTGCCAGCAGCTTGTGGGACAGGGACAATCAGCCCCAGCATTTT
CASSLWDRDNQPQHF
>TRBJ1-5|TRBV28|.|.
TGTGCCAGCAGACGGGGAGGGGGTAATCAGCCCCAGCATTTT
CASRRGGGNQPQHF
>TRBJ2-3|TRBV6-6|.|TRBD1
TGTGCCAGCAGTTATTACGACAGGGTAGTGGATACGCAGTATTTT
CASSYYDRVVDTQYF
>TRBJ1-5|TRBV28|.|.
TGTGCCAGCAGTTTAGGGGGGGCGGGTCAGCCCCAGCATTTT
CASSLGGAGQPQHF
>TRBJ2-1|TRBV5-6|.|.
TGTGCCAGCAGCGTCCGGGACAAGCCCTACAATGAGCAGTTCTTC
CASSVRDKPYNEQFF
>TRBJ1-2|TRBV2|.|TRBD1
TGTGCCAGCAGTGACGCTGGGACAGGGGGAACGGATGGCTACACCTTC
CASSDAGTGGTDGYTF
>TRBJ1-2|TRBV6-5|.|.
TGTGCCAGCAGTTACTCCCGGGTTGGGGGGGTTGGCTACACCTTC
CASSYSRVGGVGYTF
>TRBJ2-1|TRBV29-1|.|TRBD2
TGCAGCGTTGAAGATGCGGGGACTAGCGGGCGGAGCTCCTACAATGAGCAGTTCTTC
CSVEDAGTSGRSSYNEQFF
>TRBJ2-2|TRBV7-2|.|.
TGTGCCAGCAGCTTTAGCGGCAGCACCGGGGAGCTGTTTTTT
CASSFSGSTGELFF
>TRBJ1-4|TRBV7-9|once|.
TGTGCCAGCAGCTTTACGGTTGAAAAACTGTTTTTT
CASSFTVEKLFF
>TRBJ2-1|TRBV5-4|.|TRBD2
TGTGCCAGCAGCCCTGAGCGGGGGGGGTACAATGAGCAGTTCTTC
CASSPERGGYNEQFF
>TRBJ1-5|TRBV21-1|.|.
TGTGCCAGCAGCAATCCCTGTCCCGGTCAGCCCCAGCATTTT
CASSNPCPGQPQHF
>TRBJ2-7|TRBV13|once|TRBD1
TGTGCCAGCAGCCCGACAGGGGGCAGCTCCTACGAGCAGTACTTC
CASSPTGGSSYEQYF
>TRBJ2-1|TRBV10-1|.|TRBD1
TGCGCCAGCAGTGACCCCGGGACAGGGGGCTCGGAGCAGTTCTTC
CASSDPGTGGSEQFF
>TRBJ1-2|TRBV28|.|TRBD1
TGTGCCAGCAGTTCGCGGGACAGGGGGTTCATAAGTTATGGCTACACCTTC
CASSSRDRGFISYGYTF
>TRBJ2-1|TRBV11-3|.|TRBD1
TGTGCCAGCAGCTACCGGGACAGGGAGGGGGATGAGCAGTTCTTC
CASSYRDREGDEQFF
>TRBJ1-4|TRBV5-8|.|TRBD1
TGTGCCAGCAGCTTCAGGGGGAACGAAAAACTGTTTTTT
CASSFRGNEKLFF
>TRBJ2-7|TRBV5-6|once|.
TGTGCCAGCAGCCAGGGGGGCGAGCAGTACTTC
CASSQGGEQYF
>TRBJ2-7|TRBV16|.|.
TGTGCCAGCAGCCCAGTTTACGAGCAGTACTTC
CASSPVYEQYF
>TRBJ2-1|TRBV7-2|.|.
TGTGCCAGCAGCCCCCCCCGGAGCGAGCAGTTCTTC
CASSPPRSEQFF
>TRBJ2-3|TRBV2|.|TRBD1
TGTGCCAGCAGGAGACAGGGGAGCGACACAGATACGCAGTATTTT
CASRRQGSDTDTQYF
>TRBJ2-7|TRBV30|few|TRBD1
TGTGCCTGGAGGGCGGACAGGGAGTTGTACGAGCAGTACTTC
CAWRADRELYEQYF
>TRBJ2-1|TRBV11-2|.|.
TGTGCCAGCAGCTTCGACAGGCTCAATGAGCAGTTCTTC
CASSFDRLNEQFF
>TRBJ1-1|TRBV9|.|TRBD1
TGTGCCAGCAGCGTAGGGGGAGGACAGGACTCAGCTTTCTTT
CASSVGGGQDSAFF
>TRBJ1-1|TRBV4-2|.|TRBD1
TGTGCCAGCAGCCGGCGACAGGGCGAAGACACTGAAGCTTTCTTT
CASSRRQGEDTEAFF
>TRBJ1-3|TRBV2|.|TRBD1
TGTGCCAGCAGTGATTACGGGACAGGGACACTCGGAAACACCATATATTTT
CASSDYGTGTLGNTIYF
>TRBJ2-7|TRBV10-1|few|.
TGCGCCAGCAGTGTGGGACATACCGAGCAGTACTTC
CASSVGHTEQYF
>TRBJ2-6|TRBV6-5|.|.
TGTGCCAGCAGGTCGGAGGCCTCTGGGGCCAACGTCCTGACTTTC
CASRSEASGANVLTF
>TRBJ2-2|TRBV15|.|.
TGTGCCACCAGCATAGGACAAGTGAACACCGGGGAGCTGTTTTTT
CATSIGQVNTGELFF
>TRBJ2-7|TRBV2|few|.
TGTGCCAGCAGTGAAGCAAGACTAGGTCGCGAGCAGTACTTC
CASSEARLGREQYF
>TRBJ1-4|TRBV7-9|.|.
TGTGCCAGCAGCCCCCCACGATCAGGGGAAGCTAATGAAAAACTGTTTTTT
CASSPPRSGEANEKLFF
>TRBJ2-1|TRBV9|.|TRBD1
TGTGCCAGCAGCGTAGGGACAGGGTTTATGGGCAATGAGCAGTTCTTC
CASSVGTGFMGNEQFF
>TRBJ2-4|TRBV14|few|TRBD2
TGTGCCAGCAGCGGAAAGCTAGCGGGAAACATTCAGTACTTC
CASSGKLAGNIQYF
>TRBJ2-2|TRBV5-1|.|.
TGCGCCAGCGGATGGCCGGGGTCGAACACCGGGGAGCTGTTTTTT
CASGWPGSNTGELFF
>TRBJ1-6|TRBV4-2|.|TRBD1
TGTGCCAGCAGCCGAGTGACAGGGGCCGACTCACCCCTCCACTTT
CASSRVTGADSPLHF
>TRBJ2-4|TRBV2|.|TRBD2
TGTGCCAGCAGCGGGCCGACTAGCGGGGGAGCGGTGAACATTCAGTACTTC
CASSGPTSGGAVNIQYF
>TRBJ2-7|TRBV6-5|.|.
TGTGCCAGCAGTTATTCAAGGGGGAGCCCCGAGCAGTACTTC
CASSYSRGSPEQYF
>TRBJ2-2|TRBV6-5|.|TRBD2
TGTGCCAGCAGTTACCAAAGCGGGGGGGCCACCGGGGAGCTGTTTTTT
CASSYQSGGATGELFF
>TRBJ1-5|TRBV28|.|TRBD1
TGTGCCAGCAGTTTCGTCGGGACAGGCAATCAGCCCCAGCATTTT
CASSFVGTGNQPQHF
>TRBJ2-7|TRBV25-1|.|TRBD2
TGTGCCAGCAGTGGGGGGGGTCACGAGCAGTACTTC
CASSGGGHEQYF
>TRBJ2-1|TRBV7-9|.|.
TGTGCCAGCAGCCAGACCGACAGGTCTCAGTTCTTC
CASSQTDRSQFF
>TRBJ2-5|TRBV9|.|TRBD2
TGTGCCAGCAGCGTAGGGGAGGGAATTCCCCCAGAGACCCAGTACTTC
CASSVGEGIPPETQYF
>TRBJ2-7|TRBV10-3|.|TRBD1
TGTGCCATCAGTGAGTCGACAGGGGGGGCCTACGAGCAGTACTTC
CAISESTGGAYEQYF